A single sample gave rise to the 21 T cell receptor beta chains below, sequenced in a study of blood T cell repertoires in COVID-19. The protocol was immunoSEQ multiplex PCR, while the TCRdb copy is restricted to in-frame clones and leaves out a portion. The sample yields 310,000 or so clones, roughly 86% seen once. Sequenced: PBMCs or T cells enriched from blood (not recorded which). The receptors here all came from a young woman who had recovered from COVID-19.

The chain joins TRBV19 to TRBJ1-1, with 7 bases matching TRBD1. This CDR3 spans 14 amino acids. The J segment lost 6 bases and the V segment lost 3 bases, leaving 7 bases of the junction unmatched. The germline gives CDR1 LNHDA, CDR2 SQIVND (reference sequence). The CDR3: CASSIMTGFSEAFF. As DNA, the CDR3 is TGTGCCAGTAGTATTATGACAGGGTTTTCTGAAGCTTTCTTT.

The table lists this clone with a count of one. CDR3 sequence reads: CASSEASPRETQYF. The CDR3 DNA reads as TGTGCCAGCAGTGAAGCTAGCCCGCGGGAGACCCAGTACTTC. This chain connects TRBV2 to TRBJ2-5; D gene unclear. V gave up 0 bases and J gave up 5 bases, with 10 bases separating them. Germline CDR1 is SNHLY and CDR2 is FYNNEI. CDR3 size: 14 residues.

The chain combines TRBV4-3 with TRBJ2-3; unclear D gene. In germline, CDR1 is LGHNA, CDR2 YSLEER. The length of the CDR3 is 17 residues. V was clipped by 0 bases and J by 4 bases, with 17 bases between them. The CDR3: CASSQDLPGFKADTQYF. The CDR3 coding sequence is TGCGCCAGCAGCCAAGATCTTCCGGGTTTCAAGGCAGATACGCAGTATTTT.

The J gene is TRBJ2-7, the V gene TRBV9, with 8 bases aligning to TRBD1. J lost 5 bases, V lost 4 bases, and 11 bases had no gene match. The CDR3 loop spans 15 amino acids. Germline V gives CDR1 SGDLS, CDR2 YYNGEE. The CDR3 DNA follows: TGTGCCAGCAGCACCTCGCCCGGGACAGGCAACGAGCAGTACTTC. Amino acids: CASSTSPGTGNEQYF.

The chain couples TRBV24-1 to TRBJ2-2; 9 bases align to TRBD1. Germline trimming cut 6 bases from V and 3 bases from J; bases unmatched to any gene: 4. The CDR3 consists of 15 residues. CDR1 and CDR2 from the germline V gene are KGHDR and SFDVKD. The CDR3 coding sequence is TGTGCCACCAGTCAAAGGACAGGGGACACCGGGGAGCTGTTTTTT. This sequence encodes CATSQRTGDTGELFF.

Only one count was recorded for this clone. The chain recombines TRBV13 with TRBJ1-4; 8 bases agree with TRBD1. The germline V gene encodes CDR1 PRHDT and CDR2 FYEKMQ (reference sequence). Losses at the gene ends were 3 bases for V and 4 bases for J; bases not matched to a gene: 10. The CDR3 spans 17 residues. DNA for the CDR3: TGTGCCAGCAGCTTTGGGGGAATGACAGGGGATAATGAAAAACTGTTTTTT. As protein: CASSFGGMTGDNEKLFF.

This clone was seen just once. The germline gene is not matched at one end of the junction; a read error may be the cause. The sample has other DNA sequences that encode this CDR3 too. This chain uses TRBV28 with TRBJ1-2; no reliable D call. The length of the CDR3 is 11 residues. Germline CDR1 is MDHEN and CDR2 is SYDVKM. The CDR3 nucleotides read TGCGCCAGCGCGACTAACTATGGCTACACCTTC. As protein: CASATNYGYTF.

This chain uses TRBV4-2 with TRBJ1-5; TRBD1 aligns across 7 bases. CDR1 LGHNA and CDR2 YNFKEQ come from the germline V gene. There are 15 residues in the CDR3. V gave up 2 bases and J gave up 6 bases; unmatched junction bases: 7. The CDR3 bases are TGTGCCAGCAGCCAACACGACAGGGAGAGTCAGCCCCAGCATTTT. This translates into CASSQHDRESQPQHF.

The chain employs TRBV28 and TRBJ1-5, with TRBD1 matching over 7 bases. The length of the CDR3 is 17 residues. After removal of 9 bases from V and 2 bases from J, the junction contained 16 bases not matched to a gene. Germline lookup yields CDR1 MDHEN and CDR2 SYDVKM. The CDR3 is CASDRVFLAYGNQPQHF. In nucleotides, the CDR3 is TGTGCCAGTGACAGGGTGTTCTTGGCGTATGGCAATCAGCCCCAGCATTTT. The whole variable domain, filled in from reference TRBV28 and TRBJ1-5, reads DVKVTQSSRYLVKRTGEKVFLECVQDMDHENMFWYRQDPGLGLRLIYFSYDVKMKEKGDIPEGYSVSREKKERFSLILESASTNQTSMYLCASDRVFLAYGNQPQHFGDGTRLSIL.

The chain employs TRBV7-8 and TRBJ1-4; D unclear. Germline values: CDR1 SGHVS, CDR2 FQNEAQ. Trimming removed 5 bases at V and 5 bases at J, with 6 bases between. The CDR3 is 12 amino acids. In DNA form, the CDR3 reads TGTGCCAGCAGCCTTCAGAATGAAAAACTGTTTTTT. Protein: CASSLQNEKLFF.

Regarding this clone: Other DNA sequences in the same sample also yield this CDR3. This chain connects TRBV7-9 to TRBJ1-1; 7 nucleotides line up with TRBD1. From germline, CDR1 is SEHNR and CDR2 FQNEAQ (reference sequence). The CDR3 runs to 13 residues. The V segment lost 2 bases and the J segment 3 bases; nucleotides outside the gene matches: 0. The CDR3, as DNA: TGTGCCAGCAGCTTACAGGGGGACACTGAAGCTTTCTTT. This translates into CASSLQGDTEAFF.

The chain uses TRBV7-6 and TRBJ2-2; D is ambiguous. V was pared by 0 bases and J by 0 bases, with 8 bases between. The CDR3 length is 16 residues. Germline V gene lookup returns CDR1 SGHVS and CDR2 FNYEAQ. The CDR3 DNA is TGTGCCAGCAGCTTAGCGCGGCCCTCGAACACCGGGGAGCTGTTTTTT. As protein: CASSLARPSNTGELFF.

The rearrangement links TRBV10-3 to TRBJ2-1, with D perhaps TRBD2 (5 bases). This CDR3 contains 16 residues. The V and J ends lost 2 bases and 4 bases respectively, with 15 bases between them. Germline V lookup: CDR1 ENHRY, CDR2 SYGVKD. The CDR3 bases are TGTGCCATCAGTGAGGTCTCAACGGGATCTTACAATGAGCAGTTCTTC. This sequence encodes CAISEVSTGSYNEQFF.

This rearrangement joins TRBV7-3 to TRBJ2-7, with a possible D match to TRBD1 (6 bases). With 3 bases removed from V and 4 bases from J, the gap between germline ends came to 10 bases. The CDR3 is made up of 13 amino acids. Germline V gene data show CDR1 as SGHTA and CDR2 as FQGTGA. CDR3 nucleotides: TGTGCCAGCAGCTTTAGTACAGGGTACGAGCAGTACTTC. Its protein product is CASSFSTGYEQYF. The complete variable domain, with remaining parts taken from reference TRBV7-3 and TRBJ2-7, reads GAGVSQTPSNKVTEKGKYVELRCDPISGHTALYWYRQSLGQGPEFLIYFQGTGAADDSGLPNDRFFAVRPEGSVSTLKIQRTERGDSAVYLCASSFSTGYEQYFGPGTRLTVT.

CDR3 DNA: TGTGCCAGCAGCCACGCGTGGGGGGCTGGGGCCAACGTCCTGACTTTC. This gives the protein CASSHAWGAGANVLTF. The rearrangement joins TRBV3-1 (or the pseudogene TRBV3-2) to TRBJ2-6, with D possibly being TRBD2 (6 bases). This CDR3 comprises 16 residues. V lost 3 bases and J lost 2, with 11 bases in between. Germline CDR1 and CDR2: LGHDT and YNNKEL (reference sequence).

The chain has TRBV7-2 and TRBJ2-7; D ambiguous. Deletions cut 2 bases from V and 0 bases from J, with 11 bases between. The germline V gene encodes CDR1 SGHTA and CDR2 FQGNSA. The CDR3 covers 15 residues. The CDR3 loop is CASSLSLPDSYEQYF. CDR3 coding DNA: TGTGCCAGCAGCTTAAGCTTACCCGACTCCTACGAGCAGTACTTC.

The chain employs TRBV5-6 and TRBJ2-7; 7 nucleotides line up with TRBD2. The CDR3 totals 15 residues. Looked up from germline, CDR1 is SGHDT and CDR2 is YYEEEE. V was clipped by 5 bases and J by 1 base; unmatched bases: 9. The CDR3 DNA reads TGTGCCAGCAGACCTGGACTAGACCTTTCCTACGAGCAGTACTTC. This codes for CASRPGLDLSYEQYF.

The chain recombines TRBV27 with TRBJ2-5; 7 bases are shared with TRBD2. Germline CDR1 is MNHEY and CDR2 is SMNVEV (reference sequence). The CDR3 is made up of 15 amino acids. After removal of 5 bases from V and 7 bases from J, the junction contained 13 bases not matched to a gene. The DNA for the CDR3 is TGTGCCAGCAGTCCAACCTTTCTTGGGGGGGGGACCCAGTACTTC. Translation: CASSPTFLGGGTQYF.

The chain employs TRBV2 and TRBJ2-1; 7 nucleotides agree with TRBD2. The CDR3 length is 16 residues. Per germline, CDR1 SNHLY and CDR2 FYNNEI. Unmatched junction bases numbered 10, after V lost 6 bases and J lost 2 bases. CDR3 amino acids: CASSRNGAGAYNEQFF. Written as DNA, the CDR3 is TGTGCCAGCAGCCGGAACGGGGCGGGGGCCTACAATGAGCAGTTCTTC.

Written as DNA, the CDR3 is TGTGCCAGCAACGCTAGGACTAGACGCGACCCAGGTGCACTCTACGAGCAGTACTTC. It is translated as CASNARTRRDPGALYEQYF. The rearrangement uses TRBV28 and TRBJ2-7, with 7 bases that match TRBD2. The junction had 24 bases not matched to a gene; V was cut back by 7 bases and J by 3 bases. CDR1 and CDR2 from the germline V gene are MDHEN and SYDVKM. The CDR3 extends over 19 amino acids.

The genes are TRBV2 and TRBJ2-7, with TRBD2 as a possible D gene (5 bases). V shed 6 bases and J shed 0 bases, with 12 bases lying between them. Per germline, CDR1 SNHLY and CDR2 FYNNEI. The CDR3 is 14 amino acids. The CDR3 protein is CASRDSESSYEQYF. As DNA, the CDR3 is TGTGCCAGCAGGGACTCTGAGAGCTCCTACGAGCAGTACTTC.